This T cell receptor (beta chain) stems from a study of blood T cell repertoires in COVID-19 (dated by TCRdb to the early 2020s). A note on the overall study: Collaborator samples came from the United States, Italy and Spain and covered acute and convalescent phases of COVID-19. The material from the prospective study consisted of cDNA or gDNA derived from T cells, B-cell-depleted T cells, or PBMCs. Subjects who had been exposed to COVID-19, were actively infected with it, or had recovered from it provided the deeply sampled blood TCRbeta repertoires that made up the dataset. A freely available public database, intended as a resource for researchers studying the immune response to SARS-CoV-2, is where the repertoires were released. Samples came from the ongoing ImmuneRACE study (first 160 participants) plus 1,254 subjects from 6 global collaborators. Sample metadata almost always included a de-identified subject ID, COVID-19 status, age in years and sex. HLA class I and class II types, where available, came from metadata supplied by the sample provider rather than from assay-based typing.

As concerns this clone: This clone's antigen is unknown. No base quality information exists; no much larger clone differs at one position.

Study-wide findings and limitations: How much clinical and demographic metadata was included differed by source and by participant, and the metadata was provided uncurated.

Samples from volunteer blood donors who had recovered from COVID-19 were contributed by a second Seattle source. Collaborating institutions collected whole blood in K2EDTA tubes following their own protocols. For TCRbeta analysis, collaborators shipped samples as frozen whole blood, isolated PBMCs, or DNA extracted from either of those sample types. TCRbeta CDR3 regions were amplified from genomic DNA by means of the immunoSEQ Assay, a bias-controlled multiplex PCR. Per the original workflow: The number of nucleated cells in each sample was estimated by amplification of reference gene primers within the assay. To quantify the absolute abundance of each unique TCRbeta CDR3 rearrangement, sequence reads were collapsed and filtered. For each sample, productive Simpson clonality was calculated by taking the square root of Simpson's diversity index across productive rearrangements. What TCRdb holds here is the immuneACCESS table cut down to in-frame rearrangements. Part of the clones is not present; checked against another copy, under half of the missing clones reflect an unresolved V gene, and the others are unexplained. Clonal size and the V and J genes are those of that table, whereas D and trimming came from the DNA. The sample table holds 200,000 to 250,000 clones, of which approximately 83% were seen once. The ten largest clones represent around 2.9% of the sample.

Cut back by 2 bases and 4 bases, the V and J ends lie 10 bases apart. From a lookup of the germline V gene, CDR1 and CDR2 are KGHSH and LQKENI. The CDR3 has 14 amino acids, counting the end cysteine and phenylalanine. Only the CDR3 DNA stays, 42 bases, in frame from base 1. The chain links TRBV18 with TRBJ2-3; a tentative D call is TRBD2 (5 bases match). The source of this sequence is a woman aged 25 to 39 who had recovered from COVID-19. The sequenced sample was peripheral blood. Read as DNA, the sequence is TGTGCCAGCTCACCATCTGCCGGGGCAGATACGCAGTATTTT. Its product reads: CASSPSAGADTQYF.